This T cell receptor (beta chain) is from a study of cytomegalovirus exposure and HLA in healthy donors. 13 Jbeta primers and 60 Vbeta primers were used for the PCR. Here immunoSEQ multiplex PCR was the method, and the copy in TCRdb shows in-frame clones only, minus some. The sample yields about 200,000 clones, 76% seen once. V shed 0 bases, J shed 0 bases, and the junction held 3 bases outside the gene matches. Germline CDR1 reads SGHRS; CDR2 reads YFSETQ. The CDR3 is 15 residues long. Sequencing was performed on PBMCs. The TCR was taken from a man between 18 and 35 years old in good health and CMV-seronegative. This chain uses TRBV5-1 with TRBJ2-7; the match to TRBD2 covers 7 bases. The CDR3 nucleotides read TGCGCCAGCAGCTTGGGTGGGAGGGCCTCCTACGAGCAGTACTTC. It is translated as CASSLGGRASYEQYF. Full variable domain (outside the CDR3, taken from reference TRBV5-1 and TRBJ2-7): KAGVTQTPRYLIKTRGQQVTLSCSPISGHRSVSWYQQTPGQGLQFLFEYFSETQRNKGNFPGRFSGRQFSNSRSEMNVSTLELGDSALYLCASSLGGRASYEQYFGPGTRLTVT.